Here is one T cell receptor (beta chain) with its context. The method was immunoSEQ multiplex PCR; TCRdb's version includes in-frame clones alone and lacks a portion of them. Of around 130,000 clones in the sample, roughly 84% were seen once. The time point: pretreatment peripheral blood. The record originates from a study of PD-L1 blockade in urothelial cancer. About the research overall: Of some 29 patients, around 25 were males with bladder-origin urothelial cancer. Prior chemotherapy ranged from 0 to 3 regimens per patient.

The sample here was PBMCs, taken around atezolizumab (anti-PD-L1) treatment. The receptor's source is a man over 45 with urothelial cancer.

CDR3 sequence (DNA): TGTGCCAGCAGTCTCGGGGATTCACCCCTCCACTTT. Translating it yields CASSLGDSPLHF. The chain has TRBV6-1 and TRBJ1-6, with D uncertain. V was clipped by 5 bases and J by 8 bases, with 7 bases between them. Germline-derived CDR1 and CDR2 are MNHNS and SASEGT. The CDR3 is made up of 12 amino acids.